These 27 T cell receptor beta chains came from one sample sequenced in a study of OX40 agonist ivuxolimab in advanced cancers. Clones were sequenced by immunoSEQ multiplex PCR, and TCRdb holds only the in-frame ones, with some missing. Of 150,000 to 190,000 clones detected, under 95% appear once; the ten largest clones hold around 0.33%. Sequenced material: CD4+ or CD8+ T cells sorted from blood, taken in a trial of the OX40 agonist ivuxolimab. The receptors come from an adult with an advanced solid tumor such as melanoma, head and neck, liver or kidney cancer.

The genes are TRBV4-3 and TRBJ1-2; the D is unclear. CDR3 length: 16 amino acids. Trimming took 2 bases from V and 1 from J, leaving 14 bases between them. CDR1 and CDR2 from the germline V gene are LGHNA and YSLEER. The CDR3 DNA sequence: TGCGCCAGCAGCCAACAAACACGAACCAGTAACTATGGCTACACCTTC. Translated, it gives CASSQQTRTSNYGYTF.

This chain links TRBV5-4 with TRBJ1-2; D is perhaps TRBD1 (5 bases). The CDR3 runs to 14 residues. The V gene's germline CDR1 is SGHNT and CDR2 YYREEE (reference sequence). V was shortened by 0 bases and J by 4 bases, with 10 bases between the two germline ends. CDR3 in amino acids: CASSLAGIAYGYTF. CDR3 coding DNA: TGTGCCAGCAGCTTGGCAGGGATCGCCTATGGCTACACCTTC.

With regard to this clone: The junction departs from germline at one end; a sequencing error may be responsible. The V call is TRBV5-4, the J call TRBJ2-4; weak D call: TRBD2 (7 bases). The CDR3 length is 16 residues. In germline, CDR1 is SGHNT, CDR2 YYREEE (reference sequence). CDR3 in DNA: TGTGCCAGCAGCTTGTCGGGGGCGGGGGCCAGAAACATTCAGTACTTC. This gives the protein CASSLSGAGARNIQYF. The full variable domain, its missing parts supplied by reference TRBV5-4 and TRBJ2-4, is ETGVTQSPTHLIKTRGQQVTLRCSSQSGHNTVSWYQQALGQGPQFIFQYYREEENGRGNFPPRFSGLQFPNYSSELNVNALELDDSALYLCASSLSGAGARNIQYFGAGTRLSVL.

The chain joins TRBV10-3 to TRBJ1-1; no reliable D call. This CDR3 spans 14 amino acids. Per germline, CDR1 ENHRY and CDR2 SYGVKD. The V and J ends lost 3 bases and 0 bases respectively, with 8 bases between them. CDR3 loop: CAISELSVNTEAFF. The DNA for the CDR3 is TGTGCCATCAGTGAACTCTCAGTGAACACTGAAGCTTTCTTT.

The chain combines TRBV9 with TRBJ2-3; 7 nucleotides line up with TRBD2. This CDR3 contains 14 residues. Germline V CDR1 and CDR2: SGDLS, YYNGEE. The V and J ends lost 3 bases and 1 base, in that order; junction bases with no gene match: 2. As DNA, the CDR3 is TGTGCCAGCAGCGCTAGCGGTCGCACAGATACGCAGTATTTT. Translation gives CASSASGRTDTQYF.

The chain joins TRBV5-6 to TRBJ2-3; possibly TRBD1 for D (5 bases). V was clipped by 2 bases and J by 5 bases, with 9 bases between them. CDR3 length: 13 residues. Per the germline V gene, CDR1 is SGHDT and CDR2 is YYEEEE. CDR3 amino acids: CASSFADRDTQYF. The CDR3 DNA reads as TGTGCCAGCAGCTTTGCCGACAGAGATACGCAGTATTTT.

This rearrangement joins TRBV5-8 to TRBJ1-5; no clear D gene. The CDR3 is made up of 13 amino acids. Between the trimmed V and J ends, which lost 4 bases and 6 bases, there was a span of 11 bases. Germline CDR1 and CDR2: SGHTS and YDEGEE. The CDR3 spells CASSQLDIQPQHF. The CDR3 DNA reads as TGTGCCAGCAGCCAGCTAGATATTCAGCCCCAGCATTTT.

This chain links TRBV2 with TRBJ1-4; D perhaps matches TRBD1 (5 bases). The V end lost 4 bases, the J end lost 14 bases, and 17 bases lay between the germline ends. The CDR3 is 13 residues long. Per the germline V gene, CDR1 is SNHLY and CDR2 is FYNNEI. The CDR3 bases are TGTGCCAGCAGTGGGGGCTCCTCTTTTCGGCTGTTTTTT. It encodes CASSGGSSFRLFF. Supplemented by reference TRBV2 and TRBJ1-4, the full variable domain reads EPEVTQTPSHQVTQMGQEVILRCVPISNHLYFYWYRQILGQKVEFLVSFYNNEISEKSEIFDDQFSVERPDGSNFTLKIRSTKLEDSAMYFCASSGGSSFRLFFGSGTQLSVL.

The genes are TRBV10-1 and TRBJ2-1; 11 positions agree with TRBD2. The CDR3 length is 17 residues. The germline V gene has CDR1 WNHNN and CDR2 SYGVQD (reference sequence). J gave up 6 bases and V 0 bases, and 7 bases lay outside the gene matches. CDR3 region: CASSESSSGGPFNEQFF. The CDR3 bases are TGCGCCAGCAGTGAGTCGTCTAGCGGGGGGCCCTTCAATGAGCAGTTCTTC.

Here the CDR3 DNA reads TGTGCCAGCAGTGACCTCCCTAGCACAGATACGCAGTATTTT. This codes for CASSDLPSTDTQYF. The chain has TRBV6-6 and TRBJ2-3; D unresolved. The CDR3 loop spans 14 amino acids. From germline, CDR1 is MNHNY and CDR2 SVGAGI (reference sequence). Between the trimmed V and J ends, which lost 5 bases and 0 bases, there was a span of 9 bases.

The chain employs TRBV4-3 and TRBJ1-1; 7 bases agree with TRBD1. The CDR3 loop spans 16 amino acids. V gave up 0 bases and J gave up 1 base; unmatched junction bases: 5. Germline-derived CDR1 and CDR2 are LGHNA and YSLEER. Here the CDR3 reads CASSQDYRGENTEAFF. For the CDR3, the DNA is TGCGCCAGCAGCCAAGACTACAGGGGTGAGAACACTGAAGCTTTCTTT.

This chain joins TRBV4-2 and TRBJ1-4; TRBD1 is a possible D gene (5 bases). The CDR3 sequence is 15 residues long. From germline, CDR1 is LGHNA and CDR2 YNFKEQ. V was cut by 4 bases and J by 1 base, with 10 bases left in between. CDR3 amino acids: CASSPDQGTNEKLFF. The CDR3 DNA reads TGTGCCAGCAGCCCGGACCAGGGAACTAATGAAAAACTGTTTTTT.

The chain joins TRBV6-6 to TRBJ1-3, with TRBD1 identical over 7 bases. Germline CDR1 reads MNHNY; CDR2 reads SVGAGI (reference sequence). The V gene end was trimmed by 2 bases and the J gene end by 3 bases; junction bases not matched to a gene: 7. This CDR3 spans 16 amino acids. CDR3 DNA: TGTGCCAGCAGTTACACGCCGACAGGGCTTGGAAACACCATATATTTT. Protein sequence: CASSYTPTGLGNTIYF.

The V call is TRBV6-4, the J call TRBJ2-7, with D unresolved. Germline assignment: CDR1 MRHNA and CDR2 SNTAGT. V was pared by 7 bases and J by 2 bases, with 12 bases between. The CDR3 covers 13 residues. CDR3 protein: CASTVAGTYEQYF. The CDR3 nucleotides are TGTGCCAGCACAGTAGCAGGTACCTACGAGCAGTACTTC.

This clone was found once. The J gene is TRBJ2-5, the V gene TRBV10-3; 10 nucleotides match TRBD2. CDR3 length: 14 residues. V lost 11 bases, J lost 5 bases, and 11 bases stayed unmatched. Per the germline V gene, CDR1 is ENHRY and CDR2 is SYGVKD. The chain's CDR3 is CAATSGLDGETQYF. In DNA, the CDR3 is TGTGCCGCGACTAGCGGGCTTGACGGGGAGACCCAGTACTTC.

This chain links TRBV27 with TRBJ1-2; D ambiguous. The CDR3 sequence is 13 residues long. Germline loops: CDR1 MNHEY, CDR2 SMNVEV (reference sequence). Trimming removed 0 bases at V and 4 bases at J, with 6 bases between. The CDR3 bases are TGTGCCAGCAGTTTATCTCGCCTCTATGGCTACACCTTC. It translates to CASSLSRLYGYTF.

V and J are TRBV27 and TRBJ2-6; tentatively, D is TRBD1 (6 bases). The V and J ends lost 6 bases and 0 bases respectively, with 30 bases between them. The V gene's germline CDR1 is MNHEY and CDR2 SMNVEV (reference sequence). CDR3 length: 22 amino acids. The CDR3 DNA reads TGTGCCAGCAGCCTAACAGGGTACGCGGCCGGGGCGGACCACTCTGGGGCCAACGTCCTGACTTTC. This gives the protein CASSLTGYAAGADHSGANVLTF.

The J gene is TRBJ2-1, the V gene TRBV11-2; TRBD2 agrees at 12 bases. The CDR3 length is 16 residues. Per germline, CDR1 SGHAT and CDR2 FQNNGV. The J segment lost 7 bases and the V segment lost 6 bases, leaving 10 bases of the junction unmatched. CDR3: CASRPLAGGPNNEQFF. The CDR3, as DNA: TGTGCCAGCAGACCTCTAGCGGGAGGGCCAAATAATGAGCAGTTCTTC.

The CDR3 loop is CASSRPGTGYEQYF. The CDR3 coding sequence is TGTGCCAGCTCTCGTCCCGGGACAGGCTACGAGCAGTACTTC. The J gene is TRBJ2-7, the V gene TRBV18; 8 bases line up with TRBD1. J was trimmed by 3 bases and V by 6 bases; bases with no gene match: 7. The CDR3 is 14 residues long. CDR1 and CDR2 from the germline V gene are KGHSH and LQKENI. The whole variable domain, filled in from reference TRBV18 and TRBJ2-7, reads NAGVMQNPRHLVRRRGQEARLRCSPMKGHSHVYWYRQLPEEGLKFMVYLQKENIIDESGMPKERFSAEFPKEGPSILRIQQVVRGDSAAYFCASSRPGTGYEQYFGPGTRLTVT.

The rearrangement joins TRBV28 to TRBJ2-5; D tentatively reads TRBD1 or TRBD2 (5 bases each). The DNA end lines up better with TRBJ2-7; the J call may be wrong. CDR1 MDHEN and CDR2 SYDVKM come from the germline V gene. The CDR3 runs to 15 residues. As DNA, the CDR3 is TGTGCCAGCAGTACAACCGGGACGCCTACCTACGAGCAGTACTTC. It encodes CASSTTGTPTYEQYF.

V is TRBV7-9 and J is TRBJ1-1; possible D gene TRBD1, 5 bases. V shed 6 bases and J shed 0 bases, with 14 bases lying between them. Germline V CDR1 and CDR2: SEHNR, FQNEAQ (reference sequence). The CDR3 runs 15 residues. In DNA form, the CDR3 reads TGTGCCAGCAGGGTGGGGACCGACCTGAACACTGAAGCTTTCTTT. It yields the protein CASRVGTDLNTEAFF. Full variable domain (outside the CDR3, taken from reference TRBV7-9 and TRBJ1-1): DTGVSQNPRHKITKRGQNVTFRCDPISEHNRLYWYRQTLGQGPEFLTYFQNEAQLEKSRLLSDRFSAERPKGSFSTLEIQRTEQGDSAMYLCASRVGTDLNTEAFFGQGTRLTVV.

The V and J genes are TRBV10-1 and TRBJ2-3, with TRBD2 identical over 7 bases. Germline trimming cut 3 bases from V and 1 base from J; bases unmatched to any gene: 7. This CDR3 comprises 16 residues. The germline V gene has CDR1 WNHNN and CDR2 SYGVQD (reference sequence). The CDR3 DNA follows: TGCGCCAGCAGTGAAAATGAGCGGGACGGCACAGATACGCAGTATTTT. It encodes CASSENERDGTDTQYF.

The V and J genes are TRBV7-2 and TRBJ1-2; D is ambiguous. Germline assignment: CDR1 SGHTA and CDR2 FQGNSA. This CDR3 region has 15 residues. The V and J ends lost 5 bases and 2 bases respectively, with 15 bases between them. The CDR3 spells CASSQRPGQNYGYTF. In DNA form, the CDR3 reads TGTGCCAGCAGCCAAAGACCTGGGCAAAACTATGGCTACACCTTC. Drawing the rest from reference TRBV7-2 and TRBJ1-2, the complete variable domain is GAGVSQSPSNKVTEKGKDVELRCDPISGHTALYWYRQSLGQGLEFLIYFQGNSAPDKSGLPSDRFSAERTGGSVSTLTIQRTQQEDSAVYLCASSQRPGQNYGYTFGSGTRLTVV.

The chain employs TRBV25-1 and TRBJ1-2, with a weak D call TRBD1 (5 bases). Germline V gene lookup returns CDR1 MGHDK and CDR2 SYGVNS. The CDR3 contains 13 residues. V was pared by 4 bases and J by 8 bases, with 14 bases between. The CDR3 DNA reads as TGTGCCAGCAGTGCCGGGGAGGGGAAGGGCTACACCTTC. Its translation: CASSAGEGKGYTF.

The chain joins TRBV7-2 to TRBJ2-7; D call uncertain. Trimming cost V 5 bases and J 3 bases, with 14 bases left between them. This CDR3 comprises 14 residues. Germline CDR1 and CDR2: SGHTA and FQGNSA. Written as DNA, the CDR3 is TGTGCCAGCAGCCACCGGCAGCTGAGCTACGAGCAGTACTTC. Protein sequence: CASSHRQLSYEQYF.

Of note for this clone: Other DNA sequences in this specimen translate into the identical CDR3. The gene calls are TRBV6-5 and TRBJ1-5, with 9 bases fitting TRBD1. V gave up 0 bases and J gave up 7 bases; unmatched junction bases: 4. Germline lookup yields CDR1 MNHEY and CDR2 SVGAGI. This CDR3 has 15 residues. The CDR3 nucleotides are TGTGCCAGCAGTTACTCACAGGGGGCAGGCCAGCCCCAGCATTTT. It encodes CASSYSQGAGQPQHF.

The J gene is TRBJ2-5, the V gene TRBV6-4; TRBD2 aligns across 14 bases. The germline gives CDR1 MRHNA, CDR2 SNTAGT. This CDR3 contains 13 residues. In nucleotides, the CDR3 is TGTGGACTAGCGGGAGGGCCCTTAGAGACCCAGTACTTC. It translates to CGLAGGPLETQYF.